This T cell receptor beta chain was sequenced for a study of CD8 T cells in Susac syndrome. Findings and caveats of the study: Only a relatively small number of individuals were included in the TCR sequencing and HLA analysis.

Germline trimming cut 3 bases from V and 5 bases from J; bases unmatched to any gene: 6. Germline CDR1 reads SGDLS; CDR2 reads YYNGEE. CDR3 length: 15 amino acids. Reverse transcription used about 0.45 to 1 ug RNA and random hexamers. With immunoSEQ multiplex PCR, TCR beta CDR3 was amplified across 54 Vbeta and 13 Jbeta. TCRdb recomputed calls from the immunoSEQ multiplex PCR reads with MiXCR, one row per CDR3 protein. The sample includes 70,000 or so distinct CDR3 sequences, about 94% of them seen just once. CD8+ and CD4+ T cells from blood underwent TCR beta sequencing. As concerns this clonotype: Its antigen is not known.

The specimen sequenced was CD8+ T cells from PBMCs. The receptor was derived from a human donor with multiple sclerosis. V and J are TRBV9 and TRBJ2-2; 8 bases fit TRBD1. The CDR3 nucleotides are TGTGCCAGCAGCGGGGCAGGGGGCTTGACCGGGGAGCTGTTTTTT. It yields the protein CASSGAGGLTGELFF.